This entry lists 28 T cell receptor beta chains sequenced from one sample in a study of blood T cell repertoires in COVID-19. Repertoires were generated with immunoSEQ multiplex PCR, while TCRdb's copy carries only in-frame clones and drops some. The sample consists of 170,000 or so clones, about 72% of them appearing once. The sample consisted of PBMCs or T cells enriched from blood (not recorded which). All receptors derive from a woman aged 45-65 years who had recovered from COVID-19.

This chain links TRBV9 with TRBJ1-1, with TRBD1 matching over 7 bases. CDR1 is SGDLS and CDR2 is YYNGEE in the germline V gene. V shed 3 bases, J shed 11 bases, and the junction held 13 bases outside the gene matches. The length of the CDR3 is 14 residues. The CDR3 DNA reads TGTGCCAGCAGCGCTCAGGGGGGCCTGACGGAGGCTTTCTTT. As protein: CASSAQGGLTEAFF.

V and J are TRBV5-1 and TRBJ1-2; maybe TRBD1 (6 bases). Trimming pared 0 bases from V and 6 bases from J, leaving 18 bases between. Germline V gives CDR1 SGHRS, CDR2 YFSETQ. This CDR3 has 16 residues. The CDR3 bases are TGCGCCAGCAGCTTGGGCGGTTCCGGGACACTAAATGGCTACACCTTC. This sequence encodes CASSLGGSGTLNGYTF.

The chain uses TRBV10-3 and TRBJ1-6, with D tentatively TRBD1 (6 bases). The CDR3 is 14 amino acids. Looked up from germline, CDR1 is ENHRY and CDR2 is SYGVKD. Trimming removed 10 bases from V and 5 bases from J, with 15 bases in between. CDR3 sequence reads: CATTNGQNNSPLHF. CDR3 bases: TGTGCCACGACTAACGGACAGAATAATTCACCCCTCCACTTT.

V is TRBV5-1 and J is TRBJ2-7; the match to TRBD2 covers 8 bases. The ends lost 0 bases at V and 0 bases at J; junction bases unmatched: 5. CDR1 SGHRS and CDR2 YFSETQ come from the germline V gene. CDR3 size: 16 residues. The CDR3 region is CASSLAASGPSYEQYF. CDR3 bases: TGCGCCAGCAGCTTGGCTGCTAGCGGGCCCTCCTACGAGCAGTACTTC.

The chain couples TRBV2 to TRBJ2-1; D possibly corresponds to TRBD2 (5 bases). CDR3 size: 12 residues. Trimming stripped 2 bases from V and 7 bases from J, with 6 bases between. Looked up from germline, CDR1 is SNHLY and CDR2 is FYNNEI. As DNA, the CDR3 is TGTGCCAGCAGTGAAACTAGGAATGAGCAGTTCTTC. Protein product: CASSETRNEQFF.

In this sample, this clone turned up a few times. This chain links TRBV6-5 with TRBJ1-1, with a tentative D call TRBD1 (5 bases). V was shortened by 8 bases and J by 1 base, with 14 bases between the two germline ends. The germline gives CDR1 MNHEY, CDR2 SVGAGI. The CDR3 has 14 amino acids. In nucleotides, the CDR3 is TGTGCCAGCCTAACCAGGGCTAGGAACACTGAAGCTTTCTTT. It translates to CASLTRARNTEAFF.

This clone was found once. CDR3 nucleotide sequence: TGTGCCAGCGGTGGTAGCGGGAGGGGTTACAATGAGCAGTTCTTC. Its translation: CASGGSGRGYNEQFF. The rearrangement joins TRBV3-1 (or the pseudogene TRBV3-2) to TRBJ2-1; 11 bases match TRBD2. The germline CDR1 and CDR2 sequences are LGHDT and YNNKEL (reference sequence). The CDR3 length is 15 residues. V dropped 8 bases and J dropped 4; count of bases not matched to a gene: 7.

The rearrangement links TRBV27 to TRBJ2-3; D might be TRBD2 (6 bases). V dropped 7 bases and J dropped 5 bases, with 16 bases sitting between them. The CDR3 consists of 14 residues. Germline assignment: CDR1 MNHEY and CDR2 SMNVEV (reference sequence). CDR3 bases: TGTGCCAGCACCGGGACTCTAGAGGGAGATACGCAGTATTTT. Translated, it gives CASTGTLEGDTQYF.

CDR3 sequence reads: CASSLRTEVGYTF. CDR3 nucleotide sequence: TGTGCCAGCAGCTTAAGGACAGAGGTCGGCTACACCTTC. The chain recombines TRBV5-5 with TRBJ1-2, with TRBD1 as a possible D gene (6 bases). V lost 2 bases, J lost 8 bases, and 13 bases lay in between. Germline V CDR1 and CDR2: SGHKS, YYEKEE (reference sequence). CDR3 length: 13 residues.

This chain links TRBV2 with TRBJ2-1; 7 nucleotides match TRBD2. Germline loops: CDR1 SNHLY, CDR2 FYNNEI. J lost 5 bases, V lost 2 bases, and 3 bases had no gene match. The CDR3 runs 14 residues. The CDR3 loop is CASSEWTRNNEQFF. In DNA form, the CDR3 reads TGTGCCAGCAGTGAATGGACTAGGAACAATGAGCAGTTCTTC.

J is TRBJ2-5 and V is TRBV19, with a weak D call TRBD2 (5 bases). The CDR3 sequence is 13 residues long. The V gene lost 6 bases and the J gene lost 2 bases, with 10 bases spanning the gap. Germline V gene lookup returns CDR1 LNHDA and CDR2 SQIVND (reference sequence). CDR3 sequence (DNA): TGTGCCAGTAGACCCCCGGGACAAGAGACCCAGTACTTC. Its translation is CASRPPGQETQYF.

The CDR3 sequence is CAISSGTDITGELFF. CDR3 in DNA: TGTGCCATCAGCTCCGGGACAGATATTACCGGGGAGCTGTTTTTT. The rearrangement joins TRBV10-3 to TRBJ2-2, with 7 bases matching TRBD1. The CDR3 is 15 amino acids. Germline assignment: CDR1 ENHRY and CDR2 SYGVKD. The V and J ends lost 6 bases and 5 bases, in that order; junction bases with no gene match: 9.

This sequence joins TRBV30 and TRBJ2-7; D may be TRBD2 (5 bases). Germline V lookup: CDR1 GTSNPN, CDR2 SVGIG (reference sequence). Trimming pared 0 bases from V and 4 bases from J, leaving 10 bases between. There are 13 residues in the CDR3. CDR3 region: CAWSVRPGYEQYF. CDR3 coding DNA: TGTGCCTGGAGTGTTCGGCCGGGGTACGAGCAGTACTTC. Filled out from reference TRBV30 and TRBJ2-7, the complete variable domain reads SQTIHQWPATLVQPVGSPLSLECTVEGTSNPNLYWYRQAAGRGLQLLFYSVGIGQISSEVPQNLSASRPQDRQFILSSKKLLLSDSGFYLCAWSVRPGYEQYFGPGTRLTVT.

This sequence joins TRBV6-1 and TRBJ1-4, with 7 bases that match TRBD1. The CDR3 covers 15 residues. After removal of 2 bases from V and 8 bases from J, the junction contained 8 bases not matched to a gene. Looked up from germline, CDR1 is MNHNS and CDR2 is SASEGT. CDR3 DNA: TGTGCCAGCAGTGAACAGGGAAGAGGGGGCGAAAAACTGTTTTTT. Protein product: CASSEQGRGGEKLFF.

With respect to this clone: Sequence at one end of the junction differs from germline and may be a read error. This chain joins TRBV5-5 and TRBJ1-2; D perhaps matches TRBD1 (5 bases). There are 15 residues in the CDR3. The germline CDR1 and CDR2 sequences are SGHKS and YYEKEE (reference sequence). The CDR3 bases are TGTGCCAGCAGCTTGGTGTCAGGGATGAACTATGGCCACACCTTC. Encoded protein: CASSLVSGMNYGHTF.

This chain links TRBV6-6 with TRBJ2-7; 7 nucleotides match TRBD1. With 5 bases clipped from V and 1 base from J, the junction kept 5 bases outside the gene matches. The germline V gene has CDR1 MNHNY and CDR2 SVGAGI (reference sequence). The CDR3 has 14 amino acids. CDR3 nucleotide sequence: TGTGCCAGCAGTCGGACAGGAGAATCCTACGAGCAGTACTTC. This gives the protein CASSRTGESYEQYF.

CDR3 amino acids: CASSPLAPYGYTF. In nucleotides, the CDR3 is TGTGCCAGCAGCCCGTTGGCCCCCTATGGCTACACCTTC. This chain links TRBV28 with TRBJ1-2; D uncertain. There are 13 residues in the CDR3. V lost 6 bases, J lost 4 bases, and 12 bases lay in between. Per the germline V gene, CDR1 is MDHEN and CDR2 is SYDVKM.

This sequence joins TRBV27 and TRBJ1-1, with D possibly TRBD1 on 6 matching bases. In germline, CDR1 is MNHEY, CDR2 SMNVEV (reference sequence). V lost 7 bases, J lost 1 base, and 13 bases lay in between. The CDR3 length is 14 residues. As DNA, the CDR3 is TGTGCCAGCACCTCCGGACAGCAGAACACTGAAGCTTTCTTT. Protein: CASTSGQQNTEAFF.

This rearrangement joins TRBV5-1 to TRBJ2-1; 8 positions agree with TRBD2. The length of the CDR3 is 15 residues. With 4 bases clipped from V and 3 bases from J, the junction kept 6 bases outside the gene matches. The V gene's germline CDR1 is SGHRS and CDR2 YFSETQ. The CDR3 sequence: CASSQAGVSYNEQFF. CDR3 nucleotide sequence: TGCGCCAGCAGCCAAGCGGGAGTCAGCTACAATGAGCAGTTCTTC.

The V and J genes are TRBV19 and TRBJ1-5, with D perhaps TRBD1 (6 bases). CDR3 length equals 15 residues. CDR1 LNHDA and CDR2 SQIVND come from the germline V gene (reference sequence). V dropped 5 bases and J dropped 5 bases, with 16 bases sitting between them. The DNA for the CDR3 is TGTGCCAGTAGTTTACGAACAGGGTCTTATCAGCCCCAGCATTTT. Its protein is CASSLRTGSYQPQHF.

This clone has a handful of counts. The chain has TRBV7-9 and TRBJ2-2, with D tentatively TRBD1 (5 bases). V gave up 5 bases and J gave up 6 bases, with 16 bases separating them. The CDR3 runs to 15 residues. CDR1 is SEHNR and CDR2 is FQNEAQ in the germline V gene (reference sequence). The CDR3 bases are TGTGCCAGCAGCGGGGCCAGTAGCATCGCCGGGGAGCTGTTTTTT. It encodes CASSGASSIAGELFF.

The chain combines TRBV25-1 with TRBJ1-2, with D perhaps matching TRBD1 (5 bases). V was trimmed by 9 bases and J by 8 bases, leaving 19 bases between them. The CDR3 loop spans 13 amino acids. Germline CDR1 is MGHDK and CDR2 is SYGVNS. CDR3 sequence: CASPARQGKGYTF. As DNA, the CDR3 is TGTGCCAGTCCTGCGAGGCAGGGAAAGGGCTACACCTTC.

As DNA, the CDR3 is TGCGCCAGCAGCCCTAACGGGGGTTCTGTGGAGGTATTCTTC. This gives the protein CASSPNGGSVEVFF. The chain combines TRBV5-1 with TRBJ2-1; D possibly corresponds to TRBD2 (6 bases). V was pared by 4 bases and J by 16 bases, with 24 bases between. This CDR3 comprises 14 residues. The germline V gene encodes CDR1 SGHRS and CDR2 YFSETQ.

This CDR3 reads CASSQGGIRTDTQYF. The CDR3 DNA sequence: TGTGCCAGCAGCCAGGGGGGGATTCGCACAGATACGCAGTATTTT. The chain carries TRBV14 and TRBJ2-3; 7 bases line up with TRBD2. Trimming removed 3 bases from V and 1 base from J; junction bases left unmatched: 4. This CDR3 region has 15 residues. The germline V gene has CDR1 SGHDN and CDR2 FVKESK.

This clone was found a few times. This chain uses TRBV24-1 with TRBJ2-3; 9 nucleotides agree with TRBD1. Germline V lookup: CDR1 KGHDR, CDR2 SFDVKD. There are 17 residues in the CDR3. The V segment lost 4 bases and the J segment 3 bases; nucleotides outside the gene matches: 10. The CDR3 region is CATSDPGTGGKTDTQYF. DNA for the CDR3: TGTGCCACCAGTGACCCCGGTACAGGGGGCAAAACAGATACGCAGTATTTT.

The chain carries TRBV6-5 and TRBJ1-1, with 8 bases lining up with TRBD1. V lost 6 bases, J lost 5 bases, and 5 bases stayed unmatched. Germline values: CDR1 MNHEY, CDR2 SVGAGI. CDR3 length: 13 residues. CDR3 residues: CASSDTGGTEAFF. CDR3 DNA sequence: TGTGCCAGCAGCGATACAGGGGGGACTGAAGCTTTCTTT.

This clone was counted a single time. CDR3 sequence (DNA): TGTGCCAGCAGCTCCCCCCTTCGGGAGGCCATCCATGAGCAGTTCTTC. Translating gives CASSSPLREAIHEQFF. V usage is TRBV5-4 and J usage is TRBJ2-1; TRBD2 matches at 7 bases. With 3 bases clipped from V and 8 bases from J, the junction kept 14 bases outside the gene matches. Germline-derived CDR1 and CDR2 are SGHNT and YYREEE (reference sequence). The CDR3 spans 16 residues.

The rearrangement uses TRBV11-1 and TRBJ2-7; 7 nucleotides line up with TRBD2. This CDR3 region has 15 residues. The J segment lost 3 bases and the V segment lost 3 bases, leaving 8 bases of the junction unmatched. Looked up from germline, CDR1 is SGHAT and CDR2 is FQDESV (reference sequence). CDR3 sequence: CASSLEEGLVYEQYF. The DNA of the CDR3 is TGTGCCAGCAGCTTGGAGGAAGGACTAGTCTACGAGCAGTACTTC.